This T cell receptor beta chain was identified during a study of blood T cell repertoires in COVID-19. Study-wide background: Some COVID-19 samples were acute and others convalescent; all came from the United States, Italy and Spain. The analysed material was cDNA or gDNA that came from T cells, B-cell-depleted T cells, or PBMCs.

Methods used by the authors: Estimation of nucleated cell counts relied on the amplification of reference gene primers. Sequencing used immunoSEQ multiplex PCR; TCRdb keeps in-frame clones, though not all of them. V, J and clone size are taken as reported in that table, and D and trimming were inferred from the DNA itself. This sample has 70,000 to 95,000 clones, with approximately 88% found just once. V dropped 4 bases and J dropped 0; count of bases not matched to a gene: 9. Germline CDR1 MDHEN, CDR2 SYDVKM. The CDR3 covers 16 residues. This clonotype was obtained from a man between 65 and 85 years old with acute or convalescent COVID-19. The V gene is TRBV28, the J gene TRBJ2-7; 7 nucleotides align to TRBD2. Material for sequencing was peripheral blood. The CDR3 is CASSSEPGLPSYEQYF. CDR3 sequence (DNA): TGTGCCAGCAGTTCAGAACCGGGACTACCCTCCTACGAGCAGTACTTC. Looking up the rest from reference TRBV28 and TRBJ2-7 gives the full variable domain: DVKVTQSSRYLVKRTGEKVFLECVQDMDHENMFWYRQDPGLGLRLIYFSYDVKMKEKGDIPEGYSVSREKKERFSLILESASTNQTSMYLCASSSEPGLPSYEQYFGPGTRLTVT.